This T cell receptor (beta chain) comes out of a study of OX40 agonist ivuxolimab in advanced cancers. Profiled with immunoSEQ multiplex PCR; TCRdb holds only in-frame clones, not every one. The sample lists around 51,000 clones, approximately 87% seen once, with about a tenth in the top ten. Comments on this clone: Its antigen is unidentified.

Baseline was the first blood sampling point, followed by cycle 4 day 1 and cycle 7 day 1. The V end lost 3 bases, the J end lost 2 bases, and 9 bases lay between the germline ends. This CDR3 contains 13 residues. Per germline, CDR1 SGDLS and CDR2 YYNGEE. Broader study findings: More expanded clones were found, on average, in CD8+ than in CD4+ T cells. Compared with others, partial responders at 0.1-3.0 mg/kg displayed clonal expansion among the lowest. Normalized expansion of T-cell clones was also low for some nonresponders.

This sample comprised CD4+ or CD8+ T cells sorted from blood, obtained in a trial of the OX40 agonist ivuxolimab. The receptor comes from an adult with an advanced solid tumor such as melanoma, head and neck, liver or kidney cancer. The chain links TRBV9 to TRBJ2-7, with a possible D match to TRBD1 (6 bases). The CDR3 sequence is CASSGRDTYEQYF. For the CDR3, the DNA is TGTGCCAGCAGCGGCCGGGACACCTACGAGCAGTACTTC.